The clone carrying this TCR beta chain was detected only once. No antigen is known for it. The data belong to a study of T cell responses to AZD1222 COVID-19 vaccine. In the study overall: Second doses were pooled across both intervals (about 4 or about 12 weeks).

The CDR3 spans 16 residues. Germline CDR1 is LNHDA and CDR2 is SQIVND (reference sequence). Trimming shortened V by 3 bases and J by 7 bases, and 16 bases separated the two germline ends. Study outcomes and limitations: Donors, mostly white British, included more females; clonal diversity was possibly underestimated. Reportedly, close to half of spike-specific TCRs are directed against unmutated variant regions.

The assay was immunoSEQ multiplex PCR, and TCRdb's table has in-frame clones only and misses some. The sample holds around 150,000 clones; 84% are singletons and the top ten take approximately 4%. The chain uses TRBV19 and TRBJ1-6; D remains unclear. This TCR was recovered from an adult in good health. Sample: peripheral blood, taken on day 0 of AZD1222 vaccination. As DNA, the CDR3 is TGTGCCAGTAGTATTGACACAGCGAGAAACAATTCACCCCTCCACTTT. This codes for CASSIDTARNNSPLHF.